Listed below are T cell receptor beta chains from one sample, sequenced in a study of T-cell reconstitution after alpha-beta-depleted transplantation in children. TCRdb reprocessed the PCR reads with MiXCR, giving one entry per CDR3 protein. The sample comprises a few hundred thousand distinct CDR3 sequences, about 20% of which are singletons, and less than 4.5% rests with the top ten. The specimen was PBMCs from the stem cell graft donor, collected from the stem cell graft. The receptors shown here come from a human donor who donated a stem cell graft to a child with acute myeloid leukemia. CDR3s include the opening cysteine and the closing phenylalanine or tryptophan. Fields, in order: D gene, J gene, V gene, clone size, CDR3 protein, CDR3 DNA. A D gene is named only where the DNA matches it firmly. Some rows have no size entry. The others give once, few or many, or a class for an expanded clone.

d_call: TRBD1
j_call: TRBJ1-6
v_call: TRBV5-1
clone_size: -
cdr3_aa: CASSPQPGQGSNSPLHF
cdr3_nt: TGCGCCAGCAGCCCGCAACCGGGACAGGGAAGTAATTCACCCCTCCACTTT

d_call: -
j_call: TRBJ2-2
v_call: TRBV4-2
clone_size: -
cdr3_aa: CASSQDVAEGTTGELFF
cdr3_nt: TGTGCCAGCAGCCAAGATGTAGCGGAAGGGACCACCGGGGAGCTGTTTTTT

d_call: -
j_call: TRBJ2-7
v_call: TRBV15
clone_size: -
cdr3_aa: CATSDRTHTYEQYF
cdr3_nt: TGTGCCACCAGCGACCGGACACACACCTACGAGCAGTACTTC

d_call: TRBD2
j_call: TRBJ2-1
v_call: TRBV6-7
clone_size: few
cdr3_aa: CASSCPALSGRGNEQFF
cdr3_nt: TGTGCCAGCAGTTGTCCCGCCCTTAGCGGGAGGGGCAATGAGCAGTTCTTC

d_call: -
j_call: TRBJ1-3
v_call: TRBV7-2
clone_size: -
cdr3_aa: CASSLRVGSGNTIYF
cdr3_nt: TGTGCCAGCAGCTTACGAGTAGGCAGTGGAAACACCATATATTTT

d_call: -
j_call: TRBJ2-1
v_call: TRBV12-3/TRBV12-4
clone_size: many
cdr3_aa: CASRGLWNEQFF
cdr3_nt: TGTGCCAGCAGAGGACTATGGAATGAGCAGTTCTTC

d_call: -
j_call: TRBJ2-2
v_call: TRBV5-1
clone_size: -
cdr3_aa: CASRATRSLENTGELFF
cdr3_nt: TGCGCCAGCCGGGCTACCCGATCCTTAGAGAACACCGGGGAGCTGTTTTTT

d_call: -
j_call: TRBJ1-4
v_call: TRBV7-2
clone_size: many
cdr3_aa: CASSLRAVFNEKLFF
cdr3_nt: TGTGCCAGCAGCTTACGAGCAGTGTTTAATGAAAAACTGTTTTTT

d_call: TRBD2
j_call: TRBJ2-2
v_call: TRBV27
clone_size: -
cdr3_aa: CASGGLAGPTGELFF
cdr3_nt: TGTGCCAGCGGCGGACTAGCGGGCCCCACCGGGGAGCTGTTTTTT

d_call: -
j_call: TRBJ2-1
v_call: TRBV7-2
clone_size: -
cdr3_aa: CASTPRHGSYNEQFF
cdr3_nt: TGTGCCAGCACCCCTAGGCATGGCTCCTACAATGAGCAGTTCTTC

d_call: -
j_call: TRBJ2-3
v_call: TRBV9
clone_size: -
cdr3_aa: CASSVGSGFRTDTQYF
cdr3_nt: TGTGCCAGCAGCGTAGGGTCCGGGTTCCGCACAGATACGCAGTATTTT

d_call: -
j_call: TRBJ2-4
v_call: TRBV3-1
clone_size: -
cdr3_aa: CASSQEGVLAKNIQYF
cdr3_nt: TGTGCCAGCAGCCAAGAAGGGGTTTTAGCCAAAAACATTCAGTACTTC

d_call: TRBD2
j_call: TRBJ2-5
v_call: TRBV7-2
clone_size: -
cdr3_aa: CASSSSGRPPYF
cdr3_nt: TGTGCCAGCAGTAGTAGCGGGAGGCCTCCTTACTTC

d_call: TRBD2
j_call: TRBJ2-3
v_call: TRBV12-3/TRBV12-4
clone_size: -
cdr3_aa: CASSLGTGGGTDTQYF
cdr3_nt: TGTGCCAGCAGTTTAGGGACGGGAGGGGGCACAGATACGCAGTATTTT

d_call: -
j_call: TRBJ1-2
v_call: TRBV12-3/TRBV12-4
clone_size: few
cdr3_aa: CASSLAGLNYNYGYTF
cdr3_nt: TGTGCCAGCAGTTTAGCCGGCCTGAATTATAACTATGGCTACACCTTC

d_call: TRBD1
j_call: TRBJ1-1
v_call: TRBV20-1
clone_size: -
cdr3_aa: CSASDRGPTEAFF
cdr3_nt: TGCAGTGCGAGTGACAGGGGGCCCACTGAAGCTTTCTTT

d_call: -
j_call: TRBJ1-5
v_call: TRBV12-3/TRBV12-4
clone_size: -
cdr3_aa: CASSLGGGGPNQPQHF
cdr3_nt: TGTGCCAGCAGTTTGGGGGGAGGGGGACCAAATCAGCCCCAGCATTTT

d_call: TRBD2
j_call: TRBJ2-7
v_call: TRBV12-3/TRBV12-4
clone_size: -
cdr3_aa: CASRLASGTSGRVGAYEQYF
cdr3_nt: TGTGCCAGCAGGTTGGCATCCGGGACTAGCGGGAGAGTAGGGGCTTACGAGCAGTACTTC

d_call: -
j_call: TRBJ2-1
v_call: TRBV3-1
clone_size: -
cdr3_aa: CASSRTASTNEQFF
cdr3_nt: TGTGCCAGCAGCCGGACTGCCTCGACCAATGAGCAGTTCTTC

d_call: TRBD2
j_call: TRBJ2-1
v_call: TRBV20-1
clone_size: many
cdr3_aa: CSARSLAGGINEQFF
cdr3_nt: TGCAGTGCTAGATCTTTAGCGGGAGGGATAAATGAGCAGTTCTTC

d_call: -
j_call: TRBJ2-3
v_call: TRBV7-2
clone_size: -
cdr3_aa: CASSLYADTQYF
cdr3_nt: TGTGCCAGCAGCTTATACGCGGATACGCAGTATTTT

d_call: -
j_call: TRBJ2-2
v_call: TRBV6-1
clone_size: -
cdr3_aa: CASSGGRQHSNTGELFF
cdr3_nt: TGTGCCAGCAGTGGAGGGCGACAGCACTCGAACACCGGGGAGCTGTTTTTT

d_call: -
j_call: TRBJ2-7
v_call: TRBV9
clone_size: few
cdr3_aa: CASSVDEGFTYEQYF
cdr3_nt: TGTGCCAGCAGCGTAGATGAGGGTTTTACCTACGAGCAGTACTTC